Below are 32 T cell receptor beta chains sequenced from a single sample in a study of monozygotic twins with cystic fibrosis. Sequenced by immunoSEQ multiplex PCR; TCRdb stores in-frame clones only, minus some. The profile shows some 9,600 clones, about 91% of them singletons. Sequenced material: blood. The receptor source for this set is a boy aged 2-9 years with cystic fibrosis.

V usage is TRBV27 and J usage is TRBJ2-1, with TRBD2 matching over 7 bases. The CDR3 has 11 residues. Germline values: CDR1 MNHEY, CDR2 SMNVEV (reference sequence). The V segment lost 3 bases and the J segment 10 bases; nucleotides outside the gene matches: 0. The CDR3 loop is CASSFGGEQFF. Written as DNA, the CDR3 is TGTGCCAGCAGTTTCGGGGGGGAGCAGTTCTTC.

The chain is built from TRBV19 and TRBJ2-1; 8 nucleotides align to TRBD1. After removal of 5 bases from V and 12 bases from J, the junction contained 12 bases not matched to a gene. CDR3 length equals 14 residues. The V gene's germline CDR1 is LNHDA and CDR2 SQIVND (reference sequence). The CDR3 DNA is TGTGCCAGTAGTGCCACCCCACAGGGGGAGAGGCAGTTCTTC. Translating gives CASSATPQGERQFF.

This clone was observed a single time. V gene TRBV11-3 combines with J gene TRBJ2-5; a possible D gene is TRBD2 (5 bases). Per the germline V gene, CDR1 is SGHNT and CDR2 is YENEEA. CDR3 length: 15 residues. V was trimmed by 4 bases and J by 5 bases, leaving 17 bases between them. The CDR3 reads CASSSYYSREETQYF. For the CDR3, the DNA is TGTGCCAGCAGCTCATATTACAGTAGGGAGGAGACCCAGTACTTC.

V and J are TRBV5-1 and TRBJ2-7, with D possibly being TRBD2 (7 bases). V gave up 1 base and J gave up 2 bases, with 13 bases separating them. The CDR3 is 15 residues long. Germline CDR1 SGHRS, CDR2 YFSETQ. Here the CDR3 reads CASSLNRGAAYEQYF. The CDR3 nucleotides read TGCGCCAGCAGCTTGAATCGGGGGGCAGCCTACGAGCAGTACTTC. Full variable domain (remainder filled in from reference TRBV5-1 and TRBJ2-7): KAGVTQTPRYLIKTRGQQVTLSCSPISGHRSVSWYQQTPGQGLQFLFEYFSETQRNKGNFPGRFSGRQFSNSRSEMNVSTLELGDSALYLCASSLNRGAAYEQYFGPGTRLTVT.

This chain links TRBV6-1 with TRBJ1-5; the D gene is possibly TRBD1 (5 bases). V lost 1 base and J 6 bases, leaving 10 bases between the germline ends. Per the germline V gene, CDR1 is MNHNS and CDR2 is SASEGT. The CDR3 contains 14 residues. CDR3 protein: CASSEGGLSQPQHF. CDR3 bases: TGTGCCAGCAGTGAAGGGGGGTTGAGTCAGCCCCAGCATTTT.

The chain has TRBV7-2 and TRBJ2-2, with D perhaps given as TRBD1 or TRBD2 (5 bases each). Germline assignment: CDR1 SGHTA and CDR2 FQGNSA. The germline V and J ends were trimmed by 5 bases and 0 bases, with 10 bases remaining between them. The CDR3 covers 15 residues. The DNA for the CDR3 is TGTGCCAGCAGCCGGGGACCCCCGAACACCGGGGAGCTGTTTTTT. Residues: CASSRGPPNTGELFF.

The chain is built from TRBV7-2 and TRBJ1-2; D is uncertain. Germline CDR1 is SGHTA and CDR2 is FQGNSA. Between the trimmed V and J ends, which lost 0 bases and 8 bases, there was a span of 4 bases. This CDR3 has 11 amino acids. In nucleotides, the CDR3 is TGTGCCAGCAGCTTAGCGCGGGGCTACACCTTC. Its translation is CASSLARGYTF. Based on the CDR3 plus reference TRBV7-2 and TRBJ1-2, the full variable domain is GAGVSQSPSNKVTEKGKDVELRCDPISGHTALYWYRQSLGQGLEFLIYFQGNSAPDKSGLPSDRFSAERTGGSVSTLTIQRTQQEDSAVYLCASSLARGYTFGSGTRLTVV.

CDR3 in DNA: TGTGCCAGCAGCACCCCCTACGAGCAGTACGTC. Protein: CASSTPYEQYV. The chain has TRBV21-1 and TRBJ2-7. TRBV21-1 is a listed pseudogene. This CDR3 is built from 11 residues.

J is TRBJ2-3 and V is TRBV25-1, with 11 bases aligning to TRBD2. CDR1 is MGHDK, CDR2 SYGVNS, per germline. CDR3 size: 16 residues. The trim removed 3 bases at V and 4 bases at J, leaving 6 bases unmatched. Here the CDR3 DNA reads TGTGCCAGCAGTGAGCTTAGCGGGGGGGGCTCAGATACGCAGTATTTT. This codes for CASSELSGGGSDTQYF.

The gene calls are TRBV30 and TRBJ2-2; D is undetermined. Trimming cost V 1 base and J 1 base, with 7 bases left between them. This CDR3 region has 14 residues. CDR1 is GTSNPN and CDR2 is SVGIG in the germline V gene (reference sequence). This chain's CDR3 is CAWSGVKNTGELFF. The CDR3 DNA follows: TGTGCCTGGAGTGGGGTGAAGAACACCGGGGAGCTGTTTTTT. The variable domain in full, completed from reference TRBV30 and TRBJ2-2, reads SQTIHQWPATLVQPVGSPLSLECTVEGTSNPNLYWYRQAAGRGLQLLFYSVGIGQISSEVPQNLSASRPQDRQFILSSKKLLLSDSGFYLCAWSGVKNTGELFFGEGSRLTVL.

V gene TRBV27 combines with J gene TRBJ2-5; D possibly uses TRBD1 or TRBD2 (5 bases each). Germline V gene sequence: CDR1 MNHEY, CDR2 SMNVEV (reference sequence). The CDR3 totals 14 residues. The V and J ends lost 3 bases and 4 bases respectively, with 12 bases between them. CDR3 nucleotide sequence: TGTGCCAGCAGTTTGGCGAGGGGTCGAGAGACCCAGTACTTC. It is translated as CASSLARGRETQYF.

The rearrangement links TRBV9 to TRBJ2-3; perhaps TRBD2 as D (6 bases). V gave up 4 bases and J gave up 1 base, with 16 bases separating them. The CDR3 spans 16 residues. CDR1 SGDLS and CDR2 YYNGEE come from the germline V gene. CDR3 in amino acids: CASSPALAGRTDTQYF. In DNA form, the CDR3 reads TGTGCCAGCAGCCCAGCGCTGGCGGGGCGCACAGATACGCAGTATTTT.

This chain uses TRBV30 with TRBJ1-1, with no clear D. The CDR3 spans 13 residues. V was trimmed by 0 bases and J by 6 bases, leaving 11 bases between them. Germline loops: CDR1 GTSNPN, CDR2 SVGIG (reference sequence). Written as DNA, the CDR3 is TGTGCCTGGAGTGTACTGGGTGGGGCTGAAGCTTTCTTT. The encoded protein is CAWSVLGGAEAFF. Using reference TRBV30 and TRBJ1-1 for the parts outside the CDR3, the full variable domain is SQTIHQWPATLVQPVGSPLSLECTVEGTSNPNLYWYRQAAGRGLQLLFYSVGIGQISSEVPQNLSASRPQDRQFILSSKKLLLSDSGFYLCAWSVLGGAEAFFGQGTRLTVV.

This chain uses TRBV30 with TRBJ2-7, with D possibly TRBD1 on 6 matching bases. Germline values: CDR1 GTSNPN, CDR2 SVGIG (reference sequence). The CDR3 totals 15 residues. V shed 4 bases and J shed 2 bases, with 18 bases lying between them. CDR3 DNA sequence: TGTGCCTGGATTCCCTCAGAGGGGACAACCTACGAGCAGTACTTC. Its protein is CAWIPSEGTTYEQYF.

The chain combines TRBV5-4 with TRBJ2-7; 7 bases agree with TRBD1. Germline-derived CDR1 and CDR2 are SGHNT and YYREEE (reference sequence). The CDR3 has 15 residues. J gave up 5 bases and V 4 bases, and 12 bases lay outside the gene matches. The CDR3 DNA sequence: TGTGCCAGCAGCACGCAAACAGGGGTTCGCCACGAGCAGTACTTC. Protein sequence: CASSTQTGVRHEQYF.

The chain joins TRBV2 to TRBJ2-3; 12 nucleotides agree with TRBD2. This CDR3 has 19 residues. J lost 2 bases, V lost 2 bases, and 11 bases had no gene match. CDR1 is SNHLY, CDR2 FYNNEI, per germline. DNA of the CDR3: TGTGCCAGCAGTGAAATCTCGGGACTAGCGGGTGCCTTCACAGATACGCAGTATTTT. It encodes CASSEISGLAGAFTDTQYF. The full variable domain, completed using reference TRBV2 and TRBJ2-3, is EPEVTQTPSHQVTQMGQEVILRCVPISNHLYFYWYRQILGQKVEFLVSFYNNEISEKSEIFDDQFSVERPDGSNFTLKIRSTKLEDSAMYFCASSEISGLAGAFTDTQYFGPGTRLTVL.

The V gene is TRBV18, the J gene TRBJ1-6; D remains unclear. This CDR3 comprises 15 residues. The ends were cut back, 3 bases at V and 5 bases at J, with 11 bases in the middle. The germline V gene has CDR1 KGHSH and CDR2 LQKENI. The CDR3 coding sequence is TGTGCCAGCTCACCCGAAAGGACGGATAATTCACCCCTCCACTTT. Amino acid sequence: CASSPERTDNSPLHF.

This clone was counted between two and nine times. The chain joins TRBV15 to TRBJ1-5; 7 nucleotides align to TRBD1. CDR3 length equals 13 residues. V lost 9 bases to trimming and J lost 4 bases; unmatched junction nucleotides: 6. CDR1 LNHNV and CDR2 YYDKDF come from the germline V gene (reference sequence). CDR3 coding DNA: TGTGCCACGACCAGGGGGAGGAATCAGCCCCAGCATTTT. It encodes CATTRGRNQPQHF.

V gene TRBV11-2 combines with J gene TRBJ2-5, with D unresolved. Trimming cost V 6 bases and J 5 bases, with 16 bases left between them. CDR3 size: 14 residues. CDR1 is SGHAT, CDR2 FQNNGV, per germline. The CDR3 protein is CASRGLGIRETQYF. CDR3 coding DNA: TGTGCCAGCAGAGGCTTGGGGATACGGGAGACCCAGTACTTC.

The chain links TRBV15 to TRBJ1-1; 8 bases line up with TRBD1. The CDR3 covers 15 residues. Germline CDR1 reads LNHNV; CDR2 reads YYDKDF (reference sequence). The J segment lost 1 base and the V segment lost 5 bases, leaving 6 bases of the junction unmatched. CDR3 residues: CATSGPGQGNTEAFF. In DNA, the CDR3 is TGTGCCACCAGCGGACCAGGACAGGGGAACACTGAAGCTTTCTTT. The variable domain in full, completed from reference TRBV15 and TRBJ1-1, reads DAMVIQNPRYQVTQFGKPVTLSCSQTLNHNVMYWYQQKSSQAPKLLFHYYDKDFNNEADTPDNFQSRRPNTSFCFLDIRSPGLGDTAMYLCATSGPGQGNTEAFFGQGTRLTVV.

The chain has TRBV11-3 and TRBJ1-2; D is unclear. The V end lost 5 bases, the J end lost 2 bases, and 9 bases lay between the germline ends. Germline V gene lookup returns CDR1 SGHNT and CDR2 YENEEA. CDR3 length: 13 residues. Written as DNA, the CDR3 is TGTGCCAGCAGCGTCTTAGGAAACTATGGCTACACCTTC. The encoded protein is CASSVLGNYGYTF.

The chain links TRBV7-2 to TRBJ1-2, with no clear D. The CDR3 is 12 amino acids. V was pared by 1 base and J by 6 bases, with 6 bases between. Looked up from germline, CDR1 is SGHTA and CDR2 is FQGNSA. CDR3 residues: CASSLDSHGYTF. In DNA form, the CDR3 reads TGTGCCAGCAGCTTAGATTCCCATGGCTACACCTTC.

In nucleotides, the CDR3 is TGTGCCAGCAGTTACTCGTCAAGGGCGGAGACCCAGTACTTC. It codes for CASSYSSRAETQYF. The chain combines TRBV6-5 with TRBJ2-5; D call uncertain. This CDR3 region has 14 residues. Trimming shortened V by 0 bases and J by 5 bases, and 10 bases separated the two germline ends. Germline V gene sequence: CDR1 MNHEY, CDR2 SVGAGI.

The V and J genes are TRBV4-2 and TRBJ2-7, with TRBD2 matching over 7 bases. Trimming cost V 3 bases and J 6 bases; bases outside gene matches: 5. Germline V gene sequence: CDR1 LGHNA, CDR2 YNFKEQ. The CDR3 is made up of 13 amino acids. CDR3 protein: CASSHGGVVEQYF. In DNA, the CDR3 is TGTGCCAGCAGCCATGGGGGGGTCGTCGAGCAGTACTTC.

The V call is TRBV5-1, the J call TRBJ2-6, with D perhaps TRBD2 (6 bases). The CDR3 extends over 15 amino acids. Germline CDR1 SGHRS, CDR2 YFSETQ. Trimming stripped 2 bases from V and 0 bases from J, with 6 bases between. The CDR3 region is CASSLAGSGANVLTF. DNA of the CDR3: TGCGCCAGCAGCTTAGCGGGCTCTGGGGCCAACGTCCTGACTTTC.

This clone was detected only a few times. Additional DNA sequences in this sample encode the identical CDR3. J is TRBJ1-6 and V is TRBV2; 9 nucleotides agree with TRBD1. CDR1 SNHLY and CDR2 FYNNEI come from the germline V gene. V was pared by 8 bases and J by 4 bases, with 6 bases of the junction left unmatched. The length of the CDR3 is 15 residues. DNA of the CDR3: TGTGCCAGCTCTCCCGGGACAGGGTATAATTCACCCCTCCACTTT. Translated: CASSPGTGYNSPLHF.

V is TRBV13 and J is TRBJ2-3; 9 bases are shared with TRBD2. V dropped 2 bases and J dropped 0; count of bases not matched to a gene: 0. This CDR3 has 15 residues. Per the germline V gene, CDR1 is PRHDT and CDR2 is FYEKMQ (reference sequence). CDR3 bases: TGTGCCAGCAGCTTACTAGCGGGGAGCACAGATACGCAGTATTTT. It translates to CASSLLAGSTDTQYF.

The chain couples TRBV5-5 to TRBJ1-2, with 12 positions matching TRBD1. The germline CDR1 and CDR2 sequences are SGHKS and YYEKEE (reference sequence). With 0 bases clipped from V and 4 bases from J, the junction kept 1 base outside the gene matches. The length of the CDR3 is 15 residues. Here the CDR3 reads CASSLEGQGAYGYTF. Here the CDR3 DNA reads TGTGCCAGCAGCTTGGAGGGACAGGGGGCCTATGGCTACACCTTC. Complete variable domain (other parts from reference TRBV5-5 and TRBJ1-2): DAGVTQSPTHLIKTRGQQVTLRCSPISGHKSVSWYQQVLGQGPQFIFQYYEKEERGRGNFPDRFSARQFPNYSSELNVNALLLGDSALYLCASSLEGQGAYGYTFGSGTRLTVV.

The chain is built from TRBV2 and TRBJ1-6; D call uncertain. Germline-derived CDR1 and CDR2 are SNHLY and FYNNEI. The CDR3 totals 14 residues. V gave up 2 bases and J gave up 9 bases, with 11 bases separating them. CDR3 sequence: CASSEPGSGSPLHF. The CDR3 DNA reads TGTGCCAGCAGTGAACCGGGGTCGGGTTCACCCCTCCACTTT.

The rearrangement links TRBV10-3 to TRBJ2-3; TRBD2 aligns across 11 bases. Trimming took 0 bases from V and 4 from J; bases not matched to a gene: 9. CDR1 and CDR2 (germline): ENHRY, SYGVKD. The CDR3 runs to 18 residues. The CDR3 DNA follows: TGTGCCATCAGTGAGTCGTCGGCTAGCGGGGGGTTTCCAGATACGCAGTATTTT. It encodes CAISESSASGGFPDTQYF.

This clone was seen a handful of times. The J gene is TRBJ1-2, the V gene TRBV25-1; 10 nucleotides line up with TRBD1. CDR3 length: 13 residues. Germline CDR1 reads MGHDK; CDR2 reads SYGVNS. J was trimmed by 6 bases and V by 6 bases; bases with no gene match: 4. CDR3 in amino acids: CASSAGTGDGYTF. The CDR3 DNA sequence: TGTGCCAGCAGCGCCGGGACAGGGGATGGCTACACCTTC.

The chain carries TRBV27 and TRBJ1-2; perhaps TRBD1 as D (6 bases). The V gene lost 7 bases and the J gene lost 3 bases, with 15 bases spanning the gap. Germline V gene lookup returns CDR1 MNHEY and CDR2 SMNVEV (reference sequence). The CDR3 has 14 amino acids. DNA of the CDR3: TGTGCCAGCAAAATTCGCCCAGGGGACTATGGCTACACCTTC. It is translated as CASKIRPGDYGYTF.